These 24 T cell receptor beta chains came from one sample sequenced in a study of Ad26.COV2.S vaccination and SARS-CoV-2 variants. Treatment in this sample: around 19 received Ad26.COV2.S at low or high dose, single or two shots; about 5 received placebo; per-sample allocation not given. After the first vaccine or placebo injection, samples were drawn on day 63. TCRdb's copy holds only in-frame clones and misses some; the assay was immunoSEQ multiplex PCR. Of some 300,000 clones listed, 70% to 90% are singletons. Sample: peripheral blood, taken in a trial of Ad26.COV2.S vaccine versus placebo. The receptors were sampled from a person between 18 and 65 years old who received the Ad26.COV2.S COVID-19 vaccine or a placebo.

The J gene is TRBJ2-3, the V gene TRBV4-1, with D perhaps matching TRBD1 or TRBD2 (6 bases each). CDR3 length: 18 residues. With 2 bases removed from V and 1 base from J, the gap between germline ends came to 19 bases. In germline, CDR1 is MGHRA, CDR2 YSYEKL. The CDR3 region is CASSQTLEWGAGTDTQYF. In nucleotides, the CDR3 is TGCGCCAGCAGCCAAACCTTGGAATGGGGGGCTGGCACAGATACGCAGTATTTT.

The J gene is TRBJ1-3, the V gene TRBV2, with a weak D call TRBD1 (6 bases). Between the trimmed V and J ends, which lost 3 bases and 2 bases, there was a span of 14 bases. In germline, CDR1 is SNHLY, CDR2 FYNNEI. The CDR3 loop spans 16 amino acids. CDR3 nucleotides: TGTGCCAGCAGTGAGAGTCAGGGGACAACTGGAAACACCATATATTTT. Translating it yields CASSESQGTTGNTIYF. The full variable domain, with the rest looked up from reference TRBV2 and TRBJ1-3, is EPEVTQTPSHQVTQMGQEVILRCVPISNHLYFYWYRQILGQKVEFLVSFYNNEISEKSEIFDDQFSVERPDGSNFTLKIRSTKLEDSAMYFCASSESQGTTGNTIYFGEGSWLTVV.

The chain links TRBV28 to TRBJ1-3; D is possibly TRBD1 (5 bases). Per germline, CDR1 MDHEN and CDR2 SYDVKM. The CDR3 consists of 14 residues. V lost 7 bases to trimming and J lost 0 bases, with 10 bases between them. The CDR3 DNA is TGTGCCAGCAATGACAGATTCTCTGGAAACACCATATATTTT. Its protein is CASNDRFSGNTIYF.

This rearrangement joins TRBV3-1 (or the pseudogene TRBV3-2) to TRBJ2-1, with no clear D. CDR1 is LGHDT, CDR2 YNNKEL, per germline (reference sequence). This CDR3 region has 14 residues. V lost 4 bases to trimming and J lost 9 bases, with 16 bases between them. CDR3 residues: CASSPTRPGGEQFF. The CDR3 nucleotides read TGTGCCAGCAGCCCGACCCGTCCCGGTGGTGAGCAGTTCTTC.

A few counts support this clone. CDR3 sequence (DNA): TGTGCCAGCAGAGTTCAGGGACTGGAAAACACCATATATTTT. Its translation is CASRVQGLENTIYF. The J gene is TRBJ1-3, the V gene TRBV11-2; D may be TRBD1 (5 bases). Trimming removed 6 bases at V and 6 bases at J, with 15 bases between. The CDR3 totals 14 residues. Germline V gene sequence: CDR1 SGHAT, CDR2 FQNNGV.

The rearrangement joins TRBV7-2 to TRBJ2-5, with 12 bases matching TRBD2. The CDR3 has 15 amino acids. The germline V gene encodes CDR1 SGHTA and CDR2 FQGNSA. The junction had 5 bases not matched to a gene; V was cut back by 5 bases and J by 4 bases. The CDR3 region has the DNA TGTGCCAGCAGCCTCCGACTAGCGGGGGTAGAGACCCAGTACTTC. Translated, it gives CASSLRLAGVETQYF.

This sequence joins TRBV11-3 and TRBJ2-1, with 7 bases lining up with TRBD1. V was pared by 5 bases and J by 10 bases, with 8 bases of the junction left unmatched. The CDR3 is 13 residues long. Per germline, CDR1 SGHNT and CDR2 YENEEA. The CDR3 reads CASSTTQGVEQFF. Written as DNA, the CDR3 is TGTGCCAGCAGCACCACCCAGGGGGTAGAGCAGTTCTTC.

V usage is TRBV28 and J usage is TRBJ1-4; perhaps TRBD1 as D (5 bases). CDR3 size: 14 residues. Germline assignment: CDR1 MDHEN and CDR2 SYDVKM. Trimming shortened V by 5 bases and J by 8 bases, and 15 bases separated the two germline ends. CDR3: CASSEGTGYEKLFF. In DNA form, the CDR3 reads TGTGCCAGCAGTGAGGGGACCGGGTACGAAAAACTGTTTTTT.

The V gene is TRBV9, the J gene TRBJ1-2; 12 bases agree with TRBD1. The V and J ends lost 0 bases and 6 bases, in that order; junction bases with no gene match: 6. Germline V gene data show CDR1 as SGDLS and CDR2 as YYNGEE. This CDR3 region has 16 residues. Here the CDR3 DNA reads TGTGCCAGCAGCGTAGATGGGAGGGACAGGGGGCATGGCTACACCTTC. Translation: CASSVDGRDRGHGYTF. Looking up the rest from reference TRBV9 and TRBJ1-2 gives the full variable domain: DSGVTQTPKHLITATGQRVTLRCSPRSGDLSVYWYQQSLDQGLQFLIQYYNGEERAKGNILERFSAQQFPDLHSELNLSSLELGDSALYFCASSVDGRDRGHGYTFGSGTRLTVV.

The V and J genes are TRBV29-1 and TRBJ1-2; D gene ambiguous. V lost 0 bases and J 3 bases, leaving 11 bases between the germline ends. Germline V gene sequence: CDR1 SQVTM, CDR2 ANQGSEA. The length of the CDR3 is 14 residues. Written as DNA, the CDR3 is TGCAGCGTTGAAGATATAGGGTCCCACTATGGCTACACCTTC. Its protein is CSVEDIGSHYGYTF.

The sample holds one count of this clone. The rearrangement uses TRBV3-1 (or the pseudogene TRBV3-2) and TRBJ2-2, with 13 bases identical to TRBD2. Germline V gene sequence: CDR1 LGHDT, CDR2 YNNKEL (reference sequence). Losses at the gene ends were 0 bases for V and 5 bases for J; bases not matched to a gene: 0. CDR3 length equals 16 residues. The CDR3 protein is CASSQELAGGTGELFF. CDR3 DNA: TGTGCCAGCAGCCAAGAACTAGCGGGGGGGACCGGGGAGCTGTTTTTT.

The J gene is TRBJ2-5, the V gene TRBV27; possible D gene TRBD2, 6 bases. The CDR3 consists of 14 residues. Trimming removed 5 bases at V and 3 bases at J, with 13 bases between. CDR1 MNHEY and CDR2 SMNVEV come from the germline V gene (reference sequence). In nucleotides, the CDR3 is TGTGCCAGCAGTCCCCTGGGACTGAAAGAGACCCAGTACTTC. Translated, it gives CASSPLGLKETQYF.

This rearrangement joins TRBV6-6 to TRBJ2-3; D possibly corresponds to TRBD2 (6 bases). CDR3 length: 14 amino acids. Germline-derived CDR1 and CDR2 are MNHNY and SVGAGI (reference sequence). V was shortened by 1 base and J by 5 bases, with 10 bases between the two germline ends. The CDR3 region has the DNA TGTGCCAGCAGTTACTTGGCTAGCGAAGATACGCAGTATTTT. Protein product: CASSYLASEDTQYF.

The J gene is TRBJ1-6, the V gene TRBV9; D gene unclear. Trimming removed 2 bases from V and 3 bases from J, with 9 bases in between. The length of the CDR3 is 15 residues. Looked up from germline, CDR1 is SGDLS and CDR2 is YYNGEE. The CDR3 region has the DNA TGTGCCAGCAGCGTCAAAGACGACTATAATTCACCCCTCCACTTT. Translating it yields CASSVKDDYNSPLHF.

The chain carries TRBV5-1 and TRBJ1-2; the match to TRBD1 covers 9 bases. The CDR3 length is 14 residues. The junction had 9 bases not matched to a gene; V was cut back by 4 bases and J by 8 bases. Germline CDR1 and CDR2: SGHRS and YFSETQ. CDR3 protein: CASSAAGQGDGYTF. In DNA, the CDR3 is TGCGCCAGCAGCGCCGCGGGACAGGGTGACGGCTACACCTTC.

This chain connects TRBV6-5 to TRBJ1-1; D remains ambiguous. Germline V gives CDR1 MNHEY, CDR2 SVGAGI. V gave up 6 bases and J gave up 3 bases, with 11 bases separating them. The CDR3 spans 13 residues. CDR3 protein: CASSSYWDTEAFF. CDR3 DNA sequence: TGTGCCAGCAGCTCGTACTGGGACACTGAAGCTTTCTTT.

CDR3 residues: CASSLAGLAKNIQYF. DNA for the CDR3: TGTGCCAGCAGCCTAGCGGGGTTAGCCAAAAACATTCAGTACTTC. V gene TRBV9 combines with J gene TRBJ2-4; 9 nucleotides align to TRBD2. V was clipped by 4 bases and J by 0 bases; unmatched bases: 2. CDR1 is SGDLS, CDR2 YYNGEE, per germline. CDR3 length equals 15 residues.

The chain's CDR3 is CASSSPTGGASIGSTDTQYF. The CDR3 DNA follows: TGTGCCAGCAGCAGCCCGACAGGGGGCGCATCTATTGGAAGCACAGATACGCAGTATTTT. The chain recombines TRBV21-1 with TRBJ2-3; the table's D gene call, TRBD1, was not cross checked with the DNA. TRBV21-1 is a pseudogene locus. The CDR3 totals 20 residues.

V and J are TRBV7-8 and TRBJ1-6, with D perhaps TRBD1 (5 bases). Germline V gene sequence: CDR1 SGHVS, CDR2 FQNEAQ. The CDR3 length is 15 residues. V was pared by 6 bases and J by 5 bases, with 14 bases between. The CDR3 nucleotides read TGTGCCAGCAGAATGACAGCTAACAATAATTCACCCCTCCACTTT. Its translation: CASRMTANNNSPLHF.

The J gene is TRBJ2-7, the V gene TRBV28; 10 bases are a match to TRBD1. The junction had 12 bases not matched to a gene; V was cut back by 3 bases and J by 1 base. Per germline, CDR1 MDHEN and CDR2 SYDVKM. This CDR3 has 18 amino acids. The CDR3 spells CASSLLPGTGAESYEQYF. DNA of the CDR3: TGTGCCAGCAGTTTGCTTCCGGGGACAGGGGCGGAGTCCTACGAGCAGTACTTC.

This clone was seen more than once but under ten times. At one end, the junction sequence differs from germline, possibly due to a read error. This chain uses TRBV30 with TRBJ1-6, with D possibly matching TRBD1 (5 bases). The germline V gene encodes CDR1 GTSNPN and CDR2 SVGIG (reference sequence). The CDR3 has 14 amino acids. Here the CDR3 DNA reads TGTGCCCGGAGTGGGGCAGGGAGTAATTCACCCCTCCACTTT. Translated: CARSGAGSNSPLHF. Filled out from reference TRBV30 and TRBJ1-6, the complete variable domain reads SQTIHQWPATLVQPVGSPLSLECTVEGTSNPNLYWYRQAAGRGLQLLFYSVGIGQISSEVPQNLSASRPQDRQFILSSKKLLLSDSGFYLCARSGAGSNSPLHFGNGTRLTVT.

This sequence joins TRBV4-1 and TRBJ1-4, with D perhaps TRBD1 (5 bases). The germline V gene encodes CDR1 MGHRA and CDR2 YSYEKL. The CDR3 consists of 18 residues. V was clipped by 3 bases and J by 6 bases, with 23 bases between them. CDR3 protein: CASSQRVRSAGVDEKLFF. CDR3 bases: TGCGCCAGCAGCCAGAGGGTGAGGTCGGCGGGGGTAGATGAAAAACTGTTTTTT.

The chain carries TRBV21-1 and TRBJ2-7; the D call TRBD2 from the table was never checked on the DNA. TRBV21-1 is a known pseudogene. This CDR3 comprises 13 residues. The CDR3 here is CASPLGIRGEQYF. In DNA form, the CDR3 reads TGTGCCAGCCCGCTGGGGATTCGGGGCGAGCAGTACTTC.

The gene calls are TRBV29-1 and TRBJ2-7; D possibly uses TRBD1 or TRBD2 (6 bases each). Germline lookup yields CDR1 SQVTM and CDR2 ANQGSEA. The CDR3 spans 11 residues. The V end lost 3 bases, the J end lost 6 bases, and 9 bases lay between the germline ends. The CDR3 DNA sequence: TGCAGCGTTGATTCGGGGGCCGAGCAGTACTTC. It encodes CSVDSGAEQYF.